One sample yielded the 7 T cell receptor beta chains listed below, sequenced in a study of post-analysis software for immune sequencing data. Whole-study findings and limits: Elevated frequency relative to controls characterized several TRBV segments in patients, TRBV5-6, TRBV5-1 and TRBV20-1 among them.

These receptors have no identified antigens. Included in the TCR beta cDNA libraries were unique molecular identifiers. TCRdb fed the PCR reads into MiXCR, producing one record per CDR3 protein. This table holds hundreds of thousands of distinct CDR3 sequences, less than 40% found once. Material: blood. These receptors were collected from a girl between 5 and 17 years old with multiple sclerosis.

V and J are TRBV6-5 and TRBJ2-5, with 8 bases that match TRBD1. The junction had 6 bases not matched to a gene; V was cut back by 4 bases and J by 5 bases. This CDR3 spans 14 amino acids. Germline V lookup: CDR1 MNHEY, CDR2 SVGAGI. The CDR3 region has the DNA TGTGCCAGCAGTTCCCCAGGGGGCGATGAGACCCAGTACTTC. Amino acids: CASSSPGGDETQYF.

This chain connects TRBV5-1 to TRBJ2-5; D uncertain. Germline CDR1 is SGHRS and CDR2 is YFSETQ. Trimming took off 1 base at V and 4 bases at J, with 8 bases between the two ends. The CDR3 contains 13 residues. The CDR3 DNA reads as TGCGCCAGCAGCTTGCAAGTTGCAGAGACCCAGTACTTC. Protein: CASSLQVAETQYF.

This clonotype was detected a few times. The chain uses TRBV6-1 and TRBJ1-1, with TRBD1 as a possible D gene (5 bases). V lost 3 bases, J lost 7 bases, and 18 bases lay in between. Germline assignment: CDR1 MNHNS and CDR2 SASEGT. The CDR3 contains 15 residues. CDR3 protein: CASSDWGRSTGEAFF. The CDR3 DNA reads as TGTGCCAGCAGTGACTGGGGCAGGTCAACAGGTGAAGCTTTCTTT.

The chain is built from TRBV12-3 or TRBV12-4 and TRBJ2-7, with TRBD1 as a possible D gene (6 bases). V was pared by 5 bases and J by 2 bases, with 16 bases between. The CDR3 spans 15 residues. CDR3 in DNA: TGTGCCAGCAGTCTAACCGCCGGACAGACCTACGAGCAGTACTTC. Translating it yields CASSLTAGQTYEQYF.

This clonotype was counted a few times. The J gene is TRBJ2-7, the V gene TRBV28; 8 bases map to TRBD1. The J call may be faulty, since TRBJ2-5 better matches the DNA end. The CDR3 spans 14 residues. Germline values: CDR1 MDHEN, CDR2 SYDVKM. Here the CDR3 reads CASIYSGGEKTQYF. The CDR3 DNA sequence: TGTGCCAGCATCTATTCAGGGGGCGAAAAGACCCAGTACTTC.

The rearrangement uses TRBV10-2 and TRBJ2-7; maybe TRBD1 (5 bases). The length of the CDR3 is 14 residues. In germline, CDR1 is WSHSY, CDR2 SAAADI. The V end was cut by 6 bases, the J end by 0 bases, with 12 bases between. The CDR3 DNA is TGCGCCAGCAGGCTGACAGTCCCCTCCTACGAGCAGTACTTC. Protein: CASRLTVPSYEQYF.

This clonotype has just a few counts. CDR3 amino acids: CASSLDGQGTYNEQFF. CDR3 DNA sequence: TGCGCCAGCAGCTTGGACGGACAGGGGACCTACAATGAGCAGTTCTTC. The V and J genes are TRBV5-1 and TRBJ2-1; 9 bases match TRBD1. The CDR3 has 16 residues. CDR1 is SGHRS and CDR2 is YFSETQ in the germline V gene. J was trimmed by 2 bases and V by 0 bases; bases with no gene match: 3.